The subject of this entry is one T cell receptor (delta chain). Its antigen is unknown. A read error is the likely source, as a far larger clone sits one nucleotide away. Other DNA sequences from this sample encode an identical CDR3 as well. Trimming took 4 bases from V and 0 from J; bases not matched to a gene: 25. The CDR3 contains 20 residues. From germline, CDR1 is TVYSNPD and CDR2 GDNSRS (reference sequence). The sample originates from a study of γδ T cells in repeated Plasmodium falciparum infection. Overall study: Each infection was followed by sampling at 21 days, plus baseline and some pre-infection draws.

Study conclusions and caveats: Compared with Australian children, Malian Vdelta2-negative repertoires seemed more clonal, less diverse, less shared.

TRG and TRD sequences were obtained from every sorted gammadelta sample. TCRdb re-processed the multiplex PCR reads via CATT. The data hold under 65,000 delta-chain clones, with over 1.5% observed a single time. Gammadelta T cells were flow-sorted from PBMC into Vgamma9/Vdelta2+ and Vdelta2-negative populations for bulk analysis. The receptor was derived from a pool of human donors (malaria-infected and uninfected, not separated). Sequencing input: gamma-delta T cells from blood. V is TRDV3 and J is TRDJ1; 8 bases are a match to TRDD3. TCRdb gives no J gene; it was assigned here by matching the DNA to germline. CDR3 protein: CASFGPDSTGGRFYTDKLIF. In nucleotides, the CDR3 is TGTGCCTCCTTTGGTCCCGATAGTACTGGGGGGAGGTTCTACACCGATAAACTCATCTTT.